One TCR beta chain is described in this entry. Using immunoSEQ multiplex PCR, the repertoire was profiled, and TCRdb retains in-frame clones only, with some absent. The sample consists of 600,000 to 750,000 clones, around 91% of them appearing once. This sample stems from a study of shared clonotypes between healthy human individuals. Germline CDR1 and CDR2: SGHAT and FQNNGV. The CDR3 is 14 amino acids. Trimming stripped 5 bases from V and 0 bases from J, with 8 bases between. The sequenced sample consisted of memory CD8+ T cells from PBMCs. Subset: CD45RO+ cells pooled with CCR7-negative TemRA cells. This receptor was obtained from a man aged 18 to 30 in good health. Some clones in this sample may be carry-over from other donors' samples. This chain uses TRBV11-2 with TRBJ2-1; tentative D call: TRBD1 (6 bases). In DNA, the CDR3 is TGTGCCAGCAGCGTACAGGGCTCCTACAATGAGCAGTTCTTC. Protein product: CASSVQGSYNEQFF.